A selection of T cell receptor beta chains follows, all from one sample in a study of T cell responses to AZD1222 COVID-19 vaccine. Repertoires were generated with immunoSEQ multiplex PCR, while TCRdb's copy carries only in-frame clones and drops some. This sample has roughly 130,000 clones, with 90% to 95% found just once. The sample here was peripheral blood, taken on day 0 of AZD1222 vaccination. Source of these receptors: an adult in good health. Each CDR3 is given with its conserved first and last residue. D genes are given only for firm matches. Clone size is shown for a subset of rows, as once, few, many or a class of expanded clone.

D gene: TRBD1
V gene: TRBV3-1/TRBV3-2
J gene: TRBJ1-6
clone size: NA
CDR3 length: 15
CDR3 DNA: TGTGCCAGCAGCCGCCCTGGGACAGGGGTTTCACCCCTCCACTTT
CDR3 protein: CASSRPGTGVSPLHF

D gene: NA
V gene: TRBV6-5
J gene: TRBJ1-6
clone size: NA
CDR3 length: 14
CDR3 DNA: TGTGCCAGCAGTTACAACAGGTGGGATTCACCCCTCCACTTT
CDR3 protein: CASSYNRWDSPLHF

D gene: NA
V gene: TRBV24-1
J gene: TRBJ2-3
clone size: NA
CDR3 length: 15
CDR3 DNA: TGTGCCACCAGTGATCCGGCCGCACCGGGAGATACGCAGTATTTT
CDR3 protein: CATSDPAAPGDTQYF

D gene: NA
V gene: TRBV12-3/TRBV12-4
J gene: TRBJ1-1
clone size: NA
CDR3 length: 12
CDR3 DNA: TGTGCCAGCAGTTTAGTGGGCAATGAAGCTTTCTTT
CDR3 protein: CASSLVGNEAFF

D gene: NA
V gene: TRBV5-8
J gene: TRBJ1-5
clone size: NA
CDR3 length: 13
CDR3 DNA: TGTGCCAGCAGCCCGCGGCTTCATCAGCCCCAGCATTTT
CDR3 protein: CASSPRLHQPQHF

D gene: TRBD1
V gene: TRBV2
J gene: TRBJ1-2
clone size: NA
CDR3 length: 14
CDR3 DNA: TGTGCCAGCAGCGTCACAGGGGGCCGAGCTGGCTACACCTTC
CDR3 protein: CASSVTGGRAGYTF

D gene: TRBD2
V gene: TRBV27
J gene: TRBJ2-3
clone size: NA
CDR3 length: 14
CDR3 DNA: TGTGCCAGCAATAACGGGAGGCGGGGAGATACGCAGTATTTT
CDR3 protein: CASNNGRRGDTQYF

D gene: TRBD2
V gene: TRBV29-1
J gene: TRBJ2-3
clone size: once
CDR3 length: 14
CDR3 DNA: TGCAGCGTGATCGGGACTAGGAGGACAGATACGCAGTATTTT
CDR3 protein: CSVIGTRRTDTQYF

D gene: NA
V gene: TRBV11-2
J gene: TRBJ2-7
clone size: NA
CDR3 length: 13
CDR3 DNA: TGTGCCAGCAGCTCGGGGCAGACCTACGAGCAGTACTTC
CDR3 protein: CASSSGQTYEQYF

D gene: TRBD2
V gene: TRBV9
J gene: TRBJ2-2
clone size: NA
CDR3 length: 17
CDR3 DNA: TGTGCCAGCAGAGGACTAGCGGGAGGGCCTAGTGACGGGGAGCTGTTTTTT
CDR3 protein: CASRGLAGGPSDGELFF